This is a list of T cell receptor beta chains from one sample in a study of T cells in Graves' hyperthyroidism and ophthalmopathy. TCRdb itself ran the multiplex PCR reads through MiXCR, one entry per CDR3 protein. The sample has 500,000 to 600,000 distinct CDR3 sequences; 35% to 50% are singletons. The sample was peripheral blood or thyroid tissue (not recorded which). The receptor source for this set is an adult woman with Graves' disease, either hyperthyroidism or ophthalmopathy (not recorded which). CDR3s include the opening cysteine and the closing phenylalanine or tryptophan. A D gene is named only where the DNA matches it firmly. Size is stated for part of the rows, as once, few or many counts, or as a class when the clone is expanded.

size	J	D	V	CDR3	DNA
-	TRBJ2-2	-	TRBV29-1	CSVEDLWQTGELFF	TGCAGCGTTGAAGATCTGTGGCAGACCGGGGAGCTGTTTTTT
few	TRBJ2-7	-	TRBV30	CAWSKGGWGGEQYF	TGTGCCTGGAGTAAAGGGGGTTGGGGGGGCGAGCAGTACTTC
-	TRBJ2-7	-	TRBV29-1	CSLDRRDLYF	TGCAGCTTAGATCGGAGGGATTTGTACTTC
many	TRBJ1-6	-	TRBV7-2	CASSLRSPLHF	TGTGCCAGCAGCTTACGTTCACCCCTCCACTTT
-	TRBJ2-3	-	TRBV24-1	CATSDLRGGTDTQYF	TGTGCCACCAGTGATTTAAGGGGAGGTACAGATACGCAGTATTTT
many	TRBJ2-5	-	TRBV25-1	CASSETGQKETQYF	TGTGCCAGCAGTGAAACCGGGCAGAAAGAGACCCAGTACTTC
few	TRBJ2-5	TRBD2	TRBV7-8	CASSRLADLRGETQYF	TGTGCCAGCAGTCGACTAGCGGATCTAAGGGGAGAGACCCAGTACTTC
many	TRBJ1-2	-	TRBV7-2	CASSPAQGSYKGGYTF	TGTGCCAGCAGCCCGGCACAAGGAAGTTATAAGGGGGGCTACACCTTC
many	TRBJ2-7	TRBD1	TRBV7-2	CASSSRDRGALEQYF	TGTGCCAGCAGCTCCCGGGACAGGGGGGCCCTCGAGCAGTACTTC
-	TRBJ2-7	-	TRBV5-1	CASSPSGHSTNEQYF	TGCGCCAGCAGCCCCTCGGGCCACTCAACCAACGAGCAGTACTTC
-	TRBJ1-2	-	TRBV5-1	CASRGQGYGYTF	TGTGCCAGCAGGGGACAAGGCTATGGCTACACCTTC
-	TRBJ2-7	-	TRBV7-2	CASSGFSLAATSYEQYF	TGTGCCAGCAGCGGATTCTCCTTAGCGGCAACCTCCTACGAGCAGTACTTC
many	TRBJ2-5	-	TRBV20-1	CSNLHRDGPQETQYF	TGCAGTAACTTACACCGGGACGGACCTCAAGAGACCCAGTACTTC
-	TRBJ2-7	TRBD2	TRBV7-9	CASSQTSGRQHEQYF	TGTGCCAGCAGCCAGACTAGCGGGAGGCAACACGAGCAGTACTTC
-	TRBJ1-2	-	TRBV25-1	CASSQSRVPPTDYGYTF	TGTGCCAGCAGCCAATCGCGGGTCCCCCCCACGGACTATGGCTACACCTTC
few	TRBJ2-7	-	TRBV7-2	CASSPTLSSYEQYF	TGTGCCAGCAGCCCGACCCTGAGCTCCTACGAGCAGTACTTC
-	TRBJ2-7	-	TRBV7-3	CASSPRHSNTYEQYF	TGTGCCAGCAGCCCGAGACACTCGAACACCTACGAGCAGTACTTC